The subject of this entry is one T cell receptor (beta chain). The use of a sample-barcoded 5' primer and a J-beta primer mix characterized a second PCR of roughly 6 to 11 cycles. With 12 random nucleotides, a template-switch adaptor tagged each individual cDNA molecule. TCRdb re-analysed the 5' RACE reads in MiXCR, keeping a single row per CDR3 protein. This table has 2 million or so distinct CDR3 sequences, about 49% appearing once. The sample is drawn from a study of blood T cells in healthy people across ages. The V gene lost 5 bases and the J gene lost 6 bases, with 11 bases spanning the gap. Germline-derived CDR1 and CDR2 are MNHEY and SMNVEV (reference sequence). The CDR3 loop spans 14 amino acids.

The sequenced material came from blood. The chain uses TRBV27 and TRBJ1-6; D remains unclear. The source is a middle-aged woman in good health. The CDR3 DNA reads TGTGCCAGCAGTCGGAAGCCTCTTAATTCACCCCTCCACTTT. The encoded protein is CASSRKPLNSPLHF.